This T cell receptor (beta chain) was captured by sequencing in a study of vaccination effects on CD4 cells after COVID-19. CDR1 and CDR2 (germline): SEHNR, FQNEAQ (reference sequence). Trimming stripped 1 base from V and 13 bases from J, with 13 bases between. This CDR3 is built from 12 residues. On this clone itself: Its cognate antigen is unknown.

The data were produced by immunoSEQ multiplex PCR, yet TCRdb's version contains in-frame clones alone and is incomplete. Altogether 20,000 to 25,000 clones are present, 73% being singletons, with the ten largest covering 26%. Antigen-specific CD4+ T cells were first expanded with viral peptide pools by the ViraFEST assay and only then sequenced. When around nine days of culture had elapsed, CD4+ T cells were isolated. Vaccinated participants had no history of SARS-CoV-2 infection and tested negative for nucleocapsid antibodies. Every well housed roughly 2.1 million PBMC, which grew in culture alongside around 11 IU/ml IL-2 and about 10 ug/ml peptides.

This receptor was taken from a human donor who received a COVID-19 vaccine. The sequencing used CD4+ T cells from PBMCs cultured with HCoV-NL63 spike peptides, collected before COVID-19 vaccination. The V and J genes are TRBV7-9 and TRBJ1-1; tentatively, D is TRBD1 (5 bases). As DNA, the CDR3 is TGTGCCAGCAGCTTAGAGGGGACCGGGGGTTTCTTT. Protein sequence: CASSLEGTGGFF.